A selection of T cell receptor beta chains follows, all from one sample in a study of blood T cells in healthy people across ages. TCRdb independently ran MiXCR on the 5' RACE reads; one entry per CDR3 protein. In the table there are about 1.7 million distinct CDR3 sequences, roughly 27% of which are singletons. The sample was blood. These TCRs come from a woman aged 25 to 45 in good health. Both conserved end residues are part of each CDR3. Fields, in order: J gene, D gene, clone size, V gene, CDR3 protein, CDR3 DNA. D genes are given only for firm matches. Clone sizes are given selectively: once, few, many, or a class where the clone is expanded.

J: TRBJ2-7
D: -
size: -
V: TRBV4-3
CDR3: CASRRSRYSYEQYF
DNA: TGCGCCAGCAGACGCAGTCGCTACTCCTACGAGCAGTACTTC

J: TRBJ2-7
D: -
size: few
V: TRBV25-1
CDR3: CASSLPGNHYEQYF
DNA: TGTGCCAGCAGTCTACCAGGGAACCACTACGAGCAGTACTTC

J: TRBJ2-5
D: TRBD1
size: many
V: TRBV24-1
CDR3: CATEGQGKETQYF
DNA: TGTGCCACCGAGGGACAGGGAAAAGAGACCCAGTACTTC

J: TRBJ2-5
D: TRBD2
size: few
V: TRBV29-1
CDR3: CSVMASGTSGRARDTQYF
DNA: TGCAGCGTTATGGCCTCGGGGACTAGCGGGAGGGCCAGGGATACCCAGTACTTC

J: TRBJ1-2
D: -
size: -
V: TRBV3-1
CDR3: CASSQGGGNTF
DNA: TGTGCCAGCAGCCAAGGAGGGGGGAACACCTTC

J: TRBJ2-3
D: -
size: -
V: TRBV20-1
CDR3: CSALAAELDTQYF
DNA: TGCAGTGCTCTCGCGGCCGAGCTCGATACGCAGTATTTT

J: TRBJ2-1
D: -
size: -
V: TRBV15
CDR3: CATSRRLVGVDYNEQFF
DNA: TGTGCCACCAGCAGGCGACTAGTGGGAGTAGACTACAATGAGCAGTTCTTC

J: TRBJ1-1
D: -
size: -
V: TRBV5-1
CDR3: CASSRGVTNTEAFF
DNA: TGCGCCAGCAGCCGGGGGGTGACGAACACTGAAGCTTTCTTT

J: TRBJ1-3
D: -
size: -
V: TRBV10-3
CDR3: CAISGPGDSGNTIYF
DNA: TGTGCCATCAGCGGGCCGGGGGACTCTGGAAACACCATATATTTT

J: TRBJ2-7
D: -
size: -
V: TRBV7-2
CDR3: CASTTLSLGAYEQYF
DNA: TGTGCCAGCACGACGCTTTCCCTTGGGGCCTACGAGCAGTACTTC

J: TRBJ2-1
D: TRBD2
size: -
V: TRBV20-1
CDR3: CSATGRGVKQFF
DNA: TGCAGTGCTACGGGCCGGGGGGTAAAGCAGTTCTTC

J: TRBJ2-1
D: -
size: -
V: TRBV2
CDR3: CASCREHPEGQFF
DNA: TGTGCCAGCTGCCGGGAGCACCCTGAGGGGCAGTTCTTC

J: TRBJ2-3
D: -
size: -
V: TRBV27
CDR3: CASSPLGGGLEVLTDTQYF
DNA: TGTGCCAGCAGTCCCCTTGGCGGGGGCCTCGAAGTCTTAACAGATACGCAGTATTTT

J: TRBJ2-1
D: -
size: few
V: TRBV2
CDR3: CASSLTGRENEQFF
DNA: TGTGCCAGCAGCCTGACAGGGAGGGAGAATGAGCAGTTCTTC

J: TRBJ1-1
D: -
size: few
V: TRBV29-1
CDR3: CSYNRWNTEAFF
DNA: TGCAGCTATAACCGTTGGAACACTGAAGCTTTCTTT

J: TRBJ2-2
D: TRBD1
size: -
V: TRBV20-1
CDR3: CSVGQGANTGELFF
DNA: TGCAGTGTTGGACAGGGGGCAAACACCGGGGAGCTGTTTTTT

J: TRBJ2-1
D: -
size: few
V: TRBV5-1
CDR3: CASSPNVDNEQFF
DNA: TGCGCCAGCAGCCCCAACGTGGACAATGAGCAGTTCTTC

J: TRBJ2-7
D: TRBD2
size: -
V: TRBV9
CDR3: CASSRAVAGEQYF
DNA: TGTGCCAGCAGCCGGGCGGTAGCGGGGGAGCAGTACTTC

J: TRBJ2-3
D: -
size: -
V: TRBV7-2
CDR3: CASSSSAESYTDTQYF
DNA: TGTGCCAGCAGCTCAAGCGCAGAGAGCTACACAGATACGCAGTATTTT

J: TRBJ2-5
D: -
size: few
V: TRBV12-3/TRBV12-4
CDR3: CASSLYGRGRLQETQYF
DNA: TGTGCCAGCAGTTTATATGGCAGGGGCCGGCTCCAAGAGACCCAGTACTTC

J: TRBJ2-4
D: -
size: few
V: TRBV7-8
CDR3: CASSYRVADQNIQYF
DNA: TGTGCCAGCAGCTACCGGGTAGCGGATCAAAACATTCAGTACTTC

J: TRBJ2-5
D: -
size: many
V: TRBV20-1
CDR3: CSARDRRLQETQYF
DNA: TGCAGTGCTAGAGATCGAAGGCTCCAAGAGACCCAGTACTTC

J: TRBJ2-5
D: TRBD2
size: many
V: TRBV12-3/TRBV12-4
CDR3: CASQLAGEETQYF
DNA: TGTGCCAGCCAGCTAGCGGGGGAAGAGACCCAGTACTTC

J: TRBJ1-4
D: TRBD1
size: few
V: TRBV12-3/TRBV12-4
CDR3: CASRTGTVGRKLFF
DNA: TGTGCCAGCAGGACCGGGACAGTGGGGAGAAAACTGTTTTTT

J: TRBJ2-5
D: -
size: many
V: TRBV7-2
CDR3: CASSLDSLGTQYF
DNA: TGTGCCAGCAGCTTAGATTCCTTGGGGACCCAGTACTTC

J: TRBJ2-1
D: -
size: -
V: TRBV4-2
CDR3: CASSHEGGQDYNEQFF
DNA: TGTGCCAGCAGCCATGAGGGAGGACAGGACTACAATGAGCAGTTCTTC

J: TRBJ1-5
D: TRBD1
size: -
V: TRBV2
CDR3: CASSLLGQGGNQPQHF
DNA: TGTGCCAGCAGCCTTCTGGGACAGGGCGGCAATCAGCCCCAGCATTTT

J: TRBJ2-6
D: -
size: -
V: TRBV9
CDR3: CASSPPLGGRGANVLTF
DNA: TGTGCCAGCAGCCCCCCCCTGGGCGGACGAGGGGCCAACGTCCTGACTTTC

J: TRBJ2-5
D: TRBD2
size: few
V: TRBV20-1
CDR3: CSAITGTSGIETQYF
DNA: TGCAGTGCTATTACCGGGACTAGCGGGATTGAGACCCAGTACTTC

J: TRBJ2-7
D: TRBD2
size: few
V: TRBV7-9
CDR3: CASSLADSGFYEQYF
DNA: TGTGCCAGCAGCTTAGCTGATAGCGGGTTTTACGAGCAGTACTTC

J: TRBJ2-7
D: -
size: -
V: TRBV9
CDR3: CASSFRTWSEQYF
DNA: TGTGCCAGCAGCTTCCGGACCTGGTCCGAGCAGTACTTC

J: TRBJ1-5
D: -
size: -
V: TRBV24-1
CDR3: CATSDSVGNQPQHF
DNA: TGTGCCACCAGTGATTCTGTGGGCAATCAGCCCCAGCATTTT

J: TRBJ2-5
D: TRBD2
size: -
V: TRBV20-1
CDR3: CSADRPGLAGVGLETQYF
DNA: TGCAGTGCAGATAGGCCGGGACTAGCGGGAGTGGGTTTGGAGACCCAGTACTTC

J: TRBJ2-1
D: -
size: -
V: TRBV9
CDR3: CASSVDLLNEQFF
DNA: TGTGCCAGCAGCGTAGACCTACTCAATGAGCAGTTCTTC

J: TRBJ2-7
D: -
size: many
V: TRBV6-1
CDR3: CASSELKDYEQYF
DNA: TGTGCCAGCAGTGAACTGAAAGACTACGAGCAGTACTTC

J: TRBJ1-1
D: -
size: -
V: TRBV5-1
CDR3: CASSPGQFRGRNTEAFF
DNA: TGCGCCAGCAGCCCTGGACAGTTTAGGGGCAGAAACACTGAAGCTTTCTTT

J: TRBJ2-7
D: -
size: -
V: TRBV7-2
CDR3: CASSTPGGFRGVTKYF
DNA: TGTGCCAGCAGCACCCCGGGAGGTTTCAGGGGGGTGACCAAGTACTTC

J: TRBJ2-7
D: -
size: few
V: TRBV20-1
CDR3: CSARRQDNSYEQYF
DNA: TGCAGTGCTAGACGACAGGACAACTCCTACGAGCAGTACTTC

J: TRBJ2-7
D: -
size: few
V: TRBV3-1
CDR3: CASSLSGGPVEQYF
DNA: TGTGCCAGCAGCCTATCGGGGGGCCCCGTGGAGCAGTACTTC

J: TRBJ2-7
D: TRBD1
size: -
V: TRBV28
CDR3: CASSILDRGYEQYF
DNA: TGTGCCAGCAGTATCCTGGACAGGGGATACGAGCAGTACTTC

J: TRBJ1-2
D: -
size: -
V: TRBV11-2
CDR3: CASSLEGSGHGYTF
DNA: TGTGCCAGCAGCTTAGAAGGGTCAGGACATGGCTACACCTTC

J: TRBJ1-5
D: TRBD1
size: -
V: TRBV6-2/TRBV6-3
CDR3: CASSYGTGPSNQPQHF
DNA: TGTGCCAGCAGCTACGGGACAGGCCCCAGCAATCAGCCCCAGCATTTT

J: TRBJ2-5
D: TRBD2
size: -
V: TRBV30
CDR3: CAWSVGLAGILGEQYF
DNA: TGTGCCTGGAGTGTAGGACTAGCGGGAATATTGGGGGAGCAGTACTTC

J: TRBJ1-1
D: TRBD1
size: -
V: TRBV6-5
CDR3: CASSRGQGEAFF
DNA: TGTGCCAGCAGCCGCGGACAGGGTGAAGCTTTCTTT

J: TRBJ1-1
D: TRBD1
size: -
V: TRBV5-5
CDR3: CASSFGGTGLNTEAFF
DNA: TGTGCCAGCAGCTTTGGGGGGACAGGGCTGAACACTGAAGCTTTCTTT

J: TRBJ2-4
D: -
size: few
V: TRBV30
CDR3: CAWSTGNIQYF
DNA: TGTGCCTGGAGCACTGGAAACATTCAGTACTTC

J: TRBJ2-5
D: -
size: -
V: TRBV29-1
CDR3: CSVVGGTNGTQYF
DNA: TGCAGCGTGGTGGGCGGAACCAACGGGACCCAGTACTTC

J: TRBJ1-5
D: TRBD1
size: -
V: TRBV7-2
CDR3: CASSLSNRGLINQPQHF
DNA: TGTGCCAGCAGCTTAAGTAACAGGGGGCTGATCAATCAGCCCCAGCATTTT

J: TRBJ1-3
D: -
size: -
V: TRBV12-3/TRBV12-4
CDR3: CASSGRRSGNTIYF
DNA: TGTGCCAGCAGTGGACGGCGCTCTGGAAACACCATATATTTT

J: TRBJ2-5
D: -
size: few
V: TRBV20-1
CDR3: CSGVGRQGQETQYF
DNA: TGCAGTGGAGTTGGCAGGCAGGGGCAAGAGACCCAGTACTTC

J: TRBJ1-2
D: -
size: few
V: TRBV4-1
CDR3: CASSHPGTSRYGYTF
DNA: TGCGCCAGCAGCCACCCCGGGACGTCAAGGTATGGCTACACCTTC

J: TRBJ2-5
D: TRBD1
size: -
V: TRBV20-1
CDR3: CSAFPGGRETQYF
DNA: TGCAGTGCGTTCCCAGGGGGACGGGAGACCCAGTACTTC

J: TRBJ2-5
D: -
size: many
V: TRBV29-1
CDR3: CSVRTETQYF
DNA: TGCAGCGTTCGGACAGAGACCCAGTACTTC